This entry concerns a single T cell receptor (beta chain). In the original workflow: Scientists estimated how many nucleated cells there were by amplifying reference gene primers. Produced via immunoSEQ multiplex PCR; TCRdb's table is partial and in-frame only. V and J calls plus clone size are reproduced from that table; the DNA served to infer D and trimming. The sample lists over 70,000 clones, 75% to 85% occurring once. The record originates from a study of blood T cell repertoires in COVID-19. Study overall: Samples taken during acute and convalescent COVID-19 were collected in the United States, Italy and Spain. The cDNA or gDNA used as material had been derived from T cells, B-cell-depleted T cells, or PBMCs.

Germline-derived CDR1 and CDR2 are SGHTA and FQGNSA. V was clipped by 3 bases and J by 12 bases, with 15 bases between them. This CDR3 comprises 13 residues. This clonotype originated in an older woman with acute or convalescent COVID-19. Source material: peripheral blood. This rearrangement joins TRBV7-2 to TRBJ2-1, with D unresolved. This chain's CDR3 is CASSFGSAGSQFF. As DNA, the CDR3 is TGTGCCAGCAGCTTCGGCTCAGCCGGGTCGCAGTTCTTC.